The present entry profiles one T cell receptor beta chain with its context. Its specific antigen is unknown. No base quality information exists; no much larger clone differs at one position. This sample was sequenced with an Illumina HiSeq 1500. TCRdb reprocessed the public reads (quality trimming at Q25 with fastp, clone calling with MiXCR) and kept in-frame beta chains. CDR3 protein sequences are deduplicated, and each keeps its most common genes and DNA. For this sample there are about 310,000 distinct CDR3 sequences; around 25% appear just once. Clones ranked in the top ten supply roughly 13% of the sample. The intended sense of this specimen's treatment or condition label: in vitro stimulation with specific CMV peptide epitopes to enrich CMV-specific T cells. This sample stems from a study of T cell repertoires in cytomegalovirus infection (dated by TCRdb to the late 2010s). General notes on the study: Recently identified HLA-C-restricted CMV epitopes, whose presentation resists viral immunomodulation, were targeted by peptide stimulations together with well-studied HLA-B-restricted epitopes. Because public TCR beta signatures pointed to carriage of CMV infection together with the matching HLA type, the HLA type of each donor mattered for the analysis.

From the cysteine up to the phenylalanine, the CDR3 has a length of 13 residues. The entry retains the CDR3 DNA only, 39 bases that are in frame from base 1. CDR1 and CDR2 (KGHDR, SFDVKD) derive from the germline V gene. Relative to germline, V is missing 9 bases and J is missing 3 bases, with 4 bases of the junction outside any gene match. Broader findings and caveats from the paper: In both this cohort and an independent 352-donor cohort, the cumulative frequency of public TCR beta family members distinguished carriers of CMV infection plus the relevant HLA type. The ex vivo response was dominated by HLA-C-restricted CMV-specific TCR beta clonotypes, which also provided the single most frequent clonotype in two of eight donors.

This clonotype was obtained from a human donor in good health (CMV status not recorded). Some clones in this sample may be carry-over from other donors' samples. The sequencing used cultured PBMCs, collected from culture after CMV antigen stimulation. The sequence is built from TRBV24-1 and TRBJ2-3, and 8 junctional nucleotides match TRBD2. The DNA sequence is TGTGCCACCGGCGCGGGAGGAACAGATACGCAGTATTTT. This sequence encodes CATGAGGTDTQYF.